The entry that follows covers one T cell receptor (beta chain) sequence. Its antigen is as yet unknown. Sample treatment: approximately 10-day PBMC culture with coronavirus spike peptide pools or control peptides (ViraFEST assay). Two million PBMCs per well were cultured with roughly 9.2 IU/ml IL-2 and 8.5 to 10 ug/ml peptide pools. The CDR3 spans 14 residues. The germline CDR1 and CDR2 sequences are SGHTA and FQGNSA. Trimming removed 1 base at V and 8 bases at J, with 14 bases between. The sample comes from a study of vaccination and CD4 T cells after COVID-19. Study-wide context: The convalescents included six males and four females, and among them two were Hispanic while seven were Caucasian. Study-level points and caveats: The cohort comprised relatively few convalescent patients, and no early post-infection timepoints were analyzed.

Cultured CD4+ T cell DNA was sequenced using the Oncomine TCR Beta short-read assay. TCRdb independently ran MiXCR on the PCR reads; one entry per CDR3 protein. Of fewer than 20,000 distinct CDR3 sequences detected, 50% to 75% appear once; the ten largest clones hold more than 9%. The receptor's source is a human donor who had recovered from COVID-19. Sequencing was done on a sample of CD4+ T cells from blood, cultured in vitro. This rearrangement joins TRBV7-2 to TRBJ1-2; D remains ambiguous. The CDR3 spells CASSLVSEPQGYTF. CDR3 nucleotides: TGTGCCAGCAGCTTAGTGTCAGAGCCCCAAGGCTACACCTTC. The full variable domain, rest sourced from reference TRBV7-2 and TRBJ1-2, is GAGVSQSPSNKVTEKGKDVELRCDPISGHTALYWYRQSLGQGLEFLIYFQGNSAPDKSGLPSDRFSAERTGGSVSTLTIQRTQQEDSAVYLCASSLVSEPQGYTFGSGTRLTVV.